Below are 5 T cell receptor beta chains sequenced from a single sample in a study of control samples from healthy donors and cancer patients. Produced via immunoSEQ multiplex PCR; TCRdb's table is partial and in-frame only. The table has about 120,000 clones, around 89% seen once. What was sequenced was PBMCs. These receptors were collected from a woman aged 45 to 65 with colorectal cancer.

The J gene is TRBJ2-3, the V gene TRBV19; TRBD2 matches at 9 bases. This CDR3 comprises 14 residues. The germline CDR1 and CDR2 sequences are LNHDA and SQIVND (reference sequence). With 6 bases clipped from V and 3 bases from J, the junction kept 4 bases outside the gene matches. CDR3 nucleotides: TGTGCCAGTAGGCGGGGGGGATGGACAGATACGCAGTATTTT. Translated: CASRRGGWTDTQYF.

This clone was seen a single time. The rearrangement uses TRBV6-6 and TRBJ2-1, with 8 bases lining up with TRBD2. Germline assignment: CDR1 MNHNY and CDR2 SVGAGI (reference sequence). With V trimmed by 4 bases and J by 0 bases, 5 bases remained unmatched. The CDR3 spans 16 residues. The CDR3 reads CASSSSGHSSYNEQFF. In DNA form, the CDR3 reads TGTGCCAGCAGTTCTAGCGGGCATAGCTCCTACAATGAGCAGTTCTTC.

The chain links TRBV2 to TRBJ1-2; TRBD1 agrees at 7 bases. The CDR3 covers 14 residues. V dropped 5 bases and J dropped 3; count of bases not matched to a gene: 6. Germline CDR1 SNHLY, CDR2 FYNNEI. In DNA, the CDR3 is TGTGCCAGCAGTCGAAGGGGGCTTGACTATGGCTACACCTTC. Its protein product is CASSRRGLDYGYTF.

The chain links TRBV11-3 to TRBJ1-2; 8 bases fit TRBD1. CDR1 SGHNT and CDR2 YENEEA come from the germline V gene. This CDR3 contains 16 residues. V shed 0 bases, J shed 6 bases, and the junction held 9 bases outside the gene matches. The CDR3 spells CASSLDSGQGIDGYTF. Written as DNA, the CDR3 is TGTGCCAGCAGCTTAGATTCCGGACAGGGTATCGATGGCTACACCTTC.

This clone was counted once. The genes are TRBV9 and TRBJ1-5, with D unclear. The V end lost 3 bases, the J end lost 0 bases, and 7 bases lay between the germline ends. The CDR3 loop spans 14 amino acids. The germline CDR1 and CDR2 sequences are SGDLS and YYNGEE. CDR3 DNA: TGTGCCAGCAGCGGTTCCTCTAGCAATCAGCCCCAGCATTTT. It is translated as CASSGSSSNQPQHF.